These T cell receptor beta chains were read from a single sample in a study of CD8 T cells in Susac syndrome. One entry per CDR3 protein, called by TCRdb with MiXCR from the immunoSEQ multiplex PCR reads. This table has some 260,000 distinct CDR3 sequences, around 83% appearing once. The sample comprised CD8+ T cells from PBMCs. The receptors originated from a human donor with multiple sclerosis. The conserved cysteine and the conserved F or W are not part of the CDR3 here. D genes are given only for firm matches. Clone size is given for some rows only: seen once, a few or many times, or a class if the clone is expanded.

ASSLTGTYEQY few TRBJ2-7 TRBV27 .
ASRPGTGLVAQH few TRBJ1-5 TRBV6-1 TRBD1
ATTSERGEETQY . TRBJ2-5 TRBV15 TRBD2
ASSYIPRGTDTQY . TRBJ2-3 TRBV7-9 .
SALSPSLAVYNEQF once TRBJ2-1 TRBV20-1 TRBD2
ASSSRTSTDTQY few TRBJ2-3 TRBV27 .
ASSFPPPRDLH . TRBJ2-7 TRBV28 .
ASSFRALGQETQY . TRBJ2-5 TRBV27 .
ASAHLQWREGTDTQY . TRBJ2-3 TRBV27 TRBD2
ASSPGLTDTQY . TRBJ2-3 TRBV7-9 TRBD2
ASSPRDSGTQY . TRBJ2-5 TRBV7-9 .
ASSEYGGSVNYGYT . TRBJ1-2 TRBV25-1 .
ASSSSDNYGYT . TRBJ1-2 TRBV27 .
AWSALPTDSYEQY . TRBJ2-7 TRBV30 .
ASSWAGGNHGYT . TRBJ1-2 TRBV27 TRBD1
ASSQGTSGSSYNEQF . TRBJ2-1 TRBV4-2 TRBD2
SVLGTGTSGNTIY . TRBJ1-3 TRBV29-1 .
ASSLVAGYTGELF . TRBJ2-2 TRBV7-9 TRBD2
ASSFSQGGETQY . TRBJ2-5 TRBV28 TRBD2
ASSLGVASGRERANEQF once TRBJ2-1 TRBV27 TRBD2
ASSTFRGSNQPQH . TRBJ1-5 TRBV27 .
ASSLSDSPGEAF . TRBJ1-1 TRBV13 .
ASSFLQVRETQY once TRBJ2-5 TRBV7-9 .
ASSLGVVTGGELF . TRBJ2-2 TRBV7-9 .
ASSEEDHNEQF . TRBJ2-1 TRBV2 .
ASSFIEGLAGEQY . TRBJ2-7 TRBV7-9 .
ASSPSGGAYEQY . TRBJ2-7 TRBV7-9 .
ASSVARLAGGRGTGELF . TRBJ2-2 TRBV9 TRBD2
ASSEAGYTEAF . TRBJ1-1 TRBV6-4 .
ASSPGLAGGQHEQY . TRBJ2-7 TRBV27 TRBD2
ASSQGVEQGLRALH . TRBJ1-6 TRBV4-2 .
ASSLGLPGQGIFSRAEKLF . TRBJ1-4 TRBV11-2 TRBD1
ASSSLGIAKNIQY . TRBJ2-4 TRBV7-8 .
ASTILGEDNEQF . TRBJ2-1 TRBV28 .
ASSLRTSGPNTGELF . TRBJ2-2 TRBV7-7 TRBD2
ASSLVRYNAYNEQF . TRBJ2-1 TRBV7-8 .
ATSSPQHGPYEQY . TRBJ2-7 TRBV15 .
ASSLDDRGTGELF . TRBJ2-2 TRBV5-4 .
VEEGYDEQF . TRBJ2-1 TRBV7-9 .